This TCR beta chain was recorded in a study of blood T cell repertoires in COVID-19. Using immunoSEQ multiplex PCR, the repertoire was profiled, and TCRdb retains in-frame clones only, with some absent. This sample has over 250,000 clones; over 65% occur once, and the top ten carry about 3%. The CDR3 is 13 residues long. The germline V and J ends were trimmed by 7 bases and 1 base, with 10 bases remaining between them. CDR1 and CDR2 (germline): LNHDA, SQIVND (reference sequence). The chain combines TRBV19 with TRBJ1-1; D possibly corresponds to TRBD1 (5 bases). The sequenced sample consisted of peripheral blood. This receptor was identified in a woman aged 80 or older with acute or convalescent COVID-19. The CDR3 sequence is CASKGQSNTEAFF. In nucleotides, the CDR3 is TGTGCCAGTAAGGGGCAGTCGAACACTGAAGCTTTCTTT. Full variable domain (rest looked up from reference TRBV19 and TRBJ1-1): DGGITQSPKYLFRKEGQNVTLSCEQNLNHDAMYWYRQDPGQGLRLIYYSQIVNDFQKGDIAEGYSVSREKKESFPLTVTSAQKNPTAFYLCASKGQSNTEAFFGQGTRLTVV.